These 2 T cell receptor beta chains came from one sample sequenced in a study of T cells in tumors after PD-1 blockade. The repertoire was sequenced with immunoSEQ multiplex PCR; TCRdb's copy has only in-frame clones and lacks some. The sample lists about 59,000 clones, 80% occurring once. The material sequenced was PBMCs, taken before anti-PD-1 treatment. These TCRs come from a human donor with basal cell carcinoma.

V gene TRBV25-1 combines with J gene TRBJ2-7; 8 nucleotides align to TRBD2. Unmatched junction bases numbered 5, after V lost 4 bases and J lost 3 bases. CDR3 size: 14 residues. Germline assignment: CDR1 MGHDK and CDR2 SYGVNS. The CDR3 protein is CASSGSGGGYEQYF. The CDR3 bases are TGTGCCAGCAGTGGCTCGGGGGGGGGCTACGAGCAGTACTTC.

The rearrangement links TRBV7-3 to TRBJ2-2, with TRBD1 matching 8 bases. This CDR3 comprises 15 residues. V lost 0 bases and J lost 7; bases outside the gene matches: 4. Per germline, CDR1 SGHTA and CDR2 FQGTGA. The CDR3 DNA sequence: TGTGCCAGCAGCTTAACCGGACAGGGAATCGGGGAGCTGTTTTTT. Protein product: CASSLTGQGIGELFF.